This TCR beta chain was retrieved from a study of T cells after yellow fever vaccination. About the study: The SMART-Seq v4 Ultra Low Input method served to prepare the low-cell-number fractions.

Trimming took 0 bases from V and 3 from J, leaving 12 bases between them. This CDR3 is 15 amino acids long. Germline loops: CDR1 LNHNV, CDR2 YYDKDF (reference sequence). Universal primer sites and UMIs were introduced during 5'RACE template-switching synthesis of TCR cDNA. TCRdb fed the 5' RACE reads into MiXCR, producing one record per CDR3 protein. The sample has about 320,000 distinct CDR3 sequences, approximately 12% seen once. This TCR came from a man younger than 30 who received the YFV17D yellow fever vaccine. The chain carries TRBV15 and TRBJ2-7; D is uncertain. This specimen was CD4+ T cells sorted from PBMCs, taken 15 days after the yellow fever booster vaccination. The CDR3 is CATSRDLGSDYEQYF. The CDR3 bases are TGTGCCACCAGCAGAGATCTCGGGTCAGACTACGAGCAGTACTTC. Full variable domain (outside the CDR3, taken from reference TRBV15 and TRBJ2-7): DAMVIQNPRYQVTQFGKPVTLSCSQTLNHNVMYWYQQKSSQAPKLLFHYYDKDFNNEADTPDNFQSRRPNTSFCFLDIRSPGLGDTAMYLCATSRDLGSDYEQYFGPGTRLTVT.